The 20 T cell receptor beta chains listed next were all sequenced from one sample in a study of CD8+ T cells in alopecia areata (dated 2018 in TCRdb). The time point tag for this specimen amounts to: 24 weeks on oral tofacitinib. What this sample's treatment or condition label stands for: oral pan-JAK inhibitor, 5-10 mg twice daily. The library was obtained by the immunoSEQ multiplex PCR assay. RNA was extracted from all samples and reverse transcribed into cDNA as template for TCR sequencing. What TCRdb holds here is the immuneACCESS table cut down to in-frame rearrangements. Part of the clones is not present; checked against another copy, under half of the missing clones reflect an unresolved V gene, and the others are unexplained. In all, the sample holds 150,000 to 250,000 clones, and 55% to 75% of those were seen once. The ten most abundant clones make up about 5.1% of the sample. The sequencing used CD4+ T cells sorted from blood, collected at week 24, from a patient treated with tofacitinib. Receptor source: a human donor with alopecia areata.

This clone was recorded a few times. The V call is TRBV6-6, the J call TRBJ1-4; TRBD1 agrees at 7 bases. Trimming at V came to 6 bases and at J to 4 bases, leaving 5 bases not matched to a gene. Germline lookup yields CDR1 MNHNY and CDR2 SVGAGI (reference sequence). The CDR3 is made up of 14 amino acids. CDR3 amino acids: CASSYRDSNEKLFF. For the CDR3, the DNA is TGTGCCAGCAGCTATAGGGACAGTAATGAAAAACTGTTTTTT.

This clone occurred a few times. The chain combines TRBV29-1 with TRBJ2-4; no definite D call. The CDR3 totals 13 residues. The ends were cut back, 2 bases at V and 5 bases at J, with 10 bases in the middle. CDR1 SQVTM and CDR2 ANQGSEA come from the germline V gene. CDR3 DNA sequence: TGCAGCGTTGAATCGGATTTGGAAAACATTCAGTACTTC. Translating gives CSVESDLENIQYF.

CDR3 in amino acids: CASSWTGWRNEQFF. The CDR3 DNA follows: TGCGCCAGCAGCTGGACAGGGTGGAGGAATGAGCAGTTCTTC. This sequence joins TRBV5-1 and TRBJ2-1; 8 nucleotides match TRBD1. The V and J ends lost 3 bases and 7 bases, in that order; junction bases with no gene match: 6. CDR1 is SGHRS, CDR2 YFSETQ, per germline. The CDR3 is 14 amino acids.

The V gene is TRBV2, the J gene TRBJ2-7; TRBD2 agrees at 9 bases. Germline V CDR1 and CDR2: SNHLY, FYNNEI. This CDR3 region has 14 residues. Unmatched junction bases numbered 4, after V lost 5 bases and J lost 2 bases. CDR3: CASSSLAGPYEQYF. The CDR3 DNA follows: TGTGCCAGCAGTTCACTAGCGGGCCCCTACGAGCAGTACTTC.

This clone was seen a few times. The chain recombines TRBV18 with TRBJ1-1; a weak D match, TRBD1 (6 bases). Germline lookup yields CDR1 KGHSH and CDR2 LQKENI. CDR3 length: 15 amino acids. Deletions cut 1 base from V and 3 bases from J, with 12 bases between. CDR3 in DNA: TGTGCCAGCTCACCACGGGCAGGGGCGGACACTGAAGCTTTCTTT. Protein product: CASSPRAGADTEAFF.

The chain recombines TRBV5-4 with TRBJ2-7; TRBD1 is a possible D gene (6 bases). This CDR3 has 13 residues. Germline CDR1 is SGHNT and CDR2 is YYREEE (reference sequence). The germline V and J ends were trimmed by 0 bases and 3 bases, with 7 bases remaining between them. The CDR3 spells CASSLEQGYEQYF. The CDR3, as DNA: TGTGCCAGCAGCTTGGAACAGGGCTACGAGCAGTACTTC.

The rearrangement links TRBV5-1 to TRBJ1-2, with D possibly TRBD1 on 5 matching bases. CDR1 and CDR2 (germline): SGHRS, YFSETQ. V was cut by 2 bases and J by 8 bases, with 13 bases left in between. This CDR3 has 13 residues. The CDR3 loop reads CASSLGRGSGYTF. The CDR3 DNA reads as TGCGCCAGCAGCTTAGGACGGGGCTCCGGCTACACCTTC.

The CDR3 bases are TGCGCCAGCAGCCAAGTGGGTCGTACCTACGAGCAGTACTTC. Protein: CASSQVGRTYEQYF. The chain has TRBV4-3 and TRBJ2-5; D is uncertain. The DNA matches TRBJ2-7 better at its end, which makes the J call doubtful. The CDR3 runs 14 residues. Germline CDR1 LGHNA, CDR2 YSLEER.

This chain connects TRBV18 to TRBJ2-7; the D is unclear. The germline CDR1 and CDR2 sequences are KGHSH and LQKENI. The CDR3 loop spans 14 amino acids. Deletions cut 2 bases from V and 5 bases from J, with 13 bases between. The CDR3 nucleotides read TGTGCCAGCTCACCAGGGTCAGAAAGCGACGAGCAGTACTTC. This codes for CASSPGSESDEQYF. The whole variable domain, remainder taken from reference TRBV18 and TRBJ2-7, is NAGVMQNPRHLVRRRGQEARLRCSPMKGHSHVYWYRQLPEEGLKFMVYLQKENIIDESGMPKERFSAEFPKEGPSILRIQQVVRGDSAAYFCASSPGSESDEQYFGPGTRLTVT.

For this clone: Germline is not matched at one junction end, which may reflect a read error. V and J are TRBV7-2 and TRBJ1-2; unclear D gene. The germline V gene has CDR1 SGHTA and CDR2 FQGNSA. The CDR3 has 10 amino acids. The CDR3 DNA reads TGTGCCAGCAGCTTAGTGTTACCAGACTTC. It specifies CASSLVLPDF.

This clone was detected a few times. The V call is TRBV18, the J call TRBJ2-2, with D hard to call. With 3 bases removed from V and 5 bases from J, the gap between germline ends came to 10 bases. Germline V gives CDR1 KGHSH, CDR2 LQKENI. The CDR3 contains 14 residues. Here the CDR3 reads CASSPNRTTGELFF. The CDR3 nucleotides read TGTGCCAGCTCACCCAACAGAACAACCGGGGAGCTGTTTTTT.

This clone was picked up a small number of times. The V call is TRBV7-9, the J call TRBJ1-3, with D unclear. CDR3 size: 15 residues. Germline loops: CDR1 SEHNR, CDR2 FQNEAQ (reference sequence). V lost 6 bases, J lost 0 bases, and 12 bases lay in between. This chain's CDR3 is CASRSSSSSGNTIYF. In DNA, the CDR3 is TGTGCCAGCAGGTCCAGTTCAAGCTCTGGAAACACCATATATTTT.

The rearrangement joins TRBV4-1 to TRBJ1-2, with a possible D match to TRBD1 (6 bases). The V gene's germline CDR1 is MGHRA and CDR2 YSYEKL. Trimming removed 5 bases at V and 3 bases at J, with 25 bases between. CDR3 size: 18 residues. CDR3 DNA: TGCGCCAGCAGCGTAGATGCGACAGGAGGAGTTACCCACTATGGCTACACCTTC. It codes for CASSVDATGGVTHYGYTF.

The genes are TRBV25-1 and TRBJ1-2; weak D call: TRBD1 (5 bases). The CDR3 sequence is 14 residues long. Germline CDR1 is MGHDK and CDR2 is SYGVNS. The germline V and J ends were trimmed by 0 bases and 5 bases, with 10 bases remaining between them. CDR3 residues: CASSEYSAGYGYTF. CDR3 coding DNA: TGTGCCAGCAGTGAATATTCGGCAGGGTATGGCTACACCTTC.

V usage is TRBV18 and J usage is TRBJ1-2; tentatively, D is TRBD1 (5 bases). With 2 bases removed from V and 0 bases from J, the gap between germline ends came to 7 bases. The CDR3 contains 14 residues. Germline V CDR1 and CDR2: KGHSH, LQKENI. The CDR3 reads CASSPRDPNYGYTF. CDR3 nucleotides: TGTGCCAGCTCACCAAGGGACCCTAACTATGGCTACACCTTC.

The chain couples TRBV27 to TRBJ1-6; D possibly corresponds to TRBD1 (5 bases). In germline, CDR1 is MNHEY, CDR2 SMNVEV (reference sequence). V lost 2 bases and J 6 bases, leaving 8 bases between the germline ends. This CDR3 is built from 14 residues. The CDR3 sequence is CASSLDRSNSPLHF. The CDR3 DNA reads TGTGCCAGCAGTTTAGACAGAAGTAATTCACCCCTCCACTTT.

The J gene is TRBJ2-1, the V gene TRBV5-4; 7 bases map to TRBD2. CDR1 SGHNT and CDR2 YYREEE come from the germline V gene (reference sequence). CDR3 length: 15 residues. J gave up 1 base and V 5 bases, and 6 bases lay outside the gene matches. CDR3 DNA: TGTGCCAGCAGACGGGGTAGCGGGTCCTACAATGAGCAGTTCTTC. Protein sequence: CASRRGSGSYNEQFF.

The gene calls are TRBV4-3 and TRBJ2-7; 8 bases fit TRBD1. There are 15 residues in the CDR3. Germline trimming cut 1 base from V and 3 bases from J; bases unmatched to any gene: 5. The germline V gene encodes CDR1 LGHNA and CDR2 YSLEER. The chain's CDR3 is CASSQAIGQGYEQYF. CDR3 nucleotide sequence: TGCGCCAGCAGCCAAGCCATTGGACAGGGCTACGAGCAGTACTTC.

This clone was seen more than once but under ten times. The V call is TRBV11-1, the J call TRBJ1-1; 7 bases are a match to TRBD1. CDR3 length equals 15 residues. Germline CDR1 reads SGHAT; CDR2 reads FQDESV (reference sequence). Trimming removed 5 bases from V and 1 base from J; junction bases left unmatched: 7. The CDR3: CASSREGAKNTEAFF. The DNA of the CDR3 is TGTGCCAGCAGCCGGGAGGGGGCCAAGAACACTGAAGCTTTCTTT.

The chain links TRBV7-2 to TRBJ1-2; no clear D gene. Deletions cut 7 bases from V and 1 base from J, with 10 bases between. This CDR3 has 13 amino acids. Germline V gene data show CDR1 as SGHTA and CDR2 as FQGNSA. The CDR3 loop reads CASTRRLNYGYTF. The CDR3 DNA reads as TGTGCCAGCACCCGACGCCTTAACTATGGCTACACCTTC. The variable domain in full, completed from reference TRBV7-2 and TRBJ1-2, reads GAGVSQSPSNKVTEKGKDVELRCDPISGHTALYWYRQSLGQGLEFLIYFQGNSAPDKSGLPSDRFSAERTGGSVSTLTIQRTQQEDSAVYLCASTRRLNYGYTFGSGTRLTVV.